Shown below are 22 T cell receptor beta chains from a single sample sequenced in a study of PD-1 blockade in mismatch repair-deficient tumors. TCRdb's table, derived via immunoSEQ multiplex PCR, lists solely in-frame clones and lacks some. The sample lists 15,000 to 20,000 clones; about 80% were seen once. The sequenced sample was PBMCs, obtained about 22 weeks after starting pembrolizumab. The receptor source for this set is an adult with mismatch repair-deficient cancer.

CDR3 sequence: CASSGTGGSDEKLFF. As DNA, the CDR3 is TGTGCCAGCAGCGGGACAGGGGGCTCTGATGAAAAACTGTTTTTT. The rearrangement joins TRBV5-8 to TRBJ1-4; 12 bases are a match to TRBD1. CDR1 and CDR2 (germline): SGHTS, YDEGEE. Germline trimming cut 4 bases from V and 6 bases from J; bases unmatched to any gene: 4. The CDR3 has 15 amino acids.

The chain uses TRBV4-2 and TRBJ2-2; D possibly corresponds to TRBD1 (6 bases). V was pared by 0 bases and J by 5 bases, with 13 bases between. The length of the CDR3 is 16 residues. Germline V gene lookup returns CDR1 LGHNA and CDR2 YNFKEQ. The CDR3 is CASSQEEQGGTGELFF. Written as DNA, the CDR3 is TGTGCCAGCAGCCAAGAGGAACAGGGTGGAACCGGGGAGCTGTTTTTT.

J is TRBJ1-5 and V is TRBV5-7; possible D gene TRBD1, 6 bases. TRBV5-7 is an open reading frame whose function is uncertain. V lost 2 bases to trimming and J lost 6 bases, with 24 bases between them. CDR3 length: 18 residues. CDR3: CASSFSRDTKVRSQPQHF. CDR3 bases: TGTGCCAGCAGCTTCAGCCGGGACACCAAGGTCAGGAGTCAGCCCCAGCATTTT.

The chain couples TRBV5-6 to TRBJ2-3, with 16 bases lining up with TRBD2. CDR1 and CDR2 (germline): SGHDT, YYEEEE. The CDR3 covers 18 residues. Trimming took 2 bases from V and 5 from J; bases not matched to a gene: 8. The CDR3 nucleotides read TGTGCCAGCAGCTTATTTGGGACTAGCGGGAGGGCCCAAGATACGCAGTATTTT. Translating gives CASSLFGTSGRAQDTQYF.

The gene calls are TRBV21-1 and TRBJ2-3; the DNA was not used to check the table's D call, TRBD2. TRBV21-1 is an annotated pseudogene. The CDR3 contains 23 residues. The CDR3 spells CASSKGVIGLELSTRTHTDTQYF. Here the CDR3 DNA reads TGTGCCAGCAGCAAAGGTGTTATCGGACTAGAGTTGAGCACACGCACACACACAGATACGCAGTATTTT.

This clone was recorded only once. The chain has TRBV7-2 and TRBJ1-5; D perhaps matches TRBD1 (6 bases). The V gene lost 6 bases and the J gene lost 1 base, with 16 bases spanning the gap. CDR3 size: 16 residues. Germline values: CDR1 SGHTA, CDR2 FQGNSA. CDR3 coding DNA: TGTGCCAGCAGTTCACTCCCACAGGGCAGCAATCAGCCCCAGCATTTT. This encodes CASSSLPQGSNQPQHF.

V and J are TRBV19 and TRBJ1-1; TRBD1 matches 7 bases. The CDR3 runs to 15 residues. Germline loops: CDR1 LNHDA, CDR2 SQIVND (reference sequence). Trimming cost V 4 bases and J 4 bases; bases outside gene matches: 9. The CDR3 reads CASSTATGYSTEAFF. The DNA for the CDR3 is TGTGCCAGTAGTACCGCGACAGGGTACAGCACTGAAGCTTTCTTT.

The rearrangement uses TRBV5-1 and TRBJ1-5; a weak D match, TRBD1 (6 bases). There are 14 residues in the CDR3. V was cut by 2 bases and J by 5 bases, with 11 bases left in between. In germline, CDR1 is SGHRS, CDR2 YFSETQ. CDR3 sequence: CASSLGGADQPQHF. The CDR3 DNA follows: TGCGCCAGCAGCTTAGGGGGAGCAGATCAGCCCCAGCATTTT.

This chain links TRBV11-2 with TRBJ2-7; 7 nucleotides align to TRBD2. The V gene's germline CDR1 is SGHAT and CDR2 FQNNGV. V was clipped by 1 base and J by 8 bases; unmatched bases: 11. This CDR3 has 15 residues. The CDR3 region has the DNA TGTGCCAGCAGCTTAGTCCGGGGAGGGGTTACCCAGCAGTACTTC. Encoded protein: CASSLVRGGVTQQYF.

V usage is TRBV10-2 and J usage is TRBJ2-3, with no clear D. Trimming cost V 0 bases and J 5 bases, with 3 bases left between them. Germline CDR1 is WSHSY and CDR2 is SAAADI. The CDR3 consists of 12 residues. Here the CDR3 reads CASSESGDTQYF. CDR3 in DNA: TGCGCCAGCAGTGAGTCCGGAGATACGCAGTATTTT.

The chain couples TRBV15 to TRBJ2-3; D remains unclear. This CDR3 comprises 12 residues. Germline-derived CDR1 and CDR2 are LNHNV and YYDKDF (reference sequence). V lost 4 bases, J lost 1 base, and 3 bases lay in between. This CDR3 is CATSTGTDTQYF. Here the CDR3 DNA reads TGTGCCACCAGCACAGGCACAGATACGCAGTATTTT.

This chain links TRBV5-1 with TRBJ2-2, with 9 bases identical to TRBD2. The CDR3 totals 15 residues. V shed 5 bases and J 3 bases; nucleotides not matched to a gene: 5. Germline CDR1 SGHRS, CDR2 YFSETQ. This chain's CDR3 is CASSLAGEYTGELFF. CDR3 in DNA: TGCGCCAGCAGTTTAGCGGGAGAGTACACCGGGGAGCTGTTTTTT. Complete variable domain (other parts from reference TRBV5-1 and TRBJ2-2): KAGVTQTPRYLIKTRGQQVTLSCSPISGHRSVSWYQQTPGQGLQFLFEYFSETQRNKGNFPGRFSGRQFSNSRSEMNVSTLELGDSALYLCASSLAGEYTGELFFGEGSRLTVL.

The chain recombines TRBV10-3 with TRBJ2-3, with 8 bases matching TRBD1. This CDR3 region has 17 residues. The V gene end was trimmed by 0 bases and the J gene end by 0 bases; junction bases not matched to a gene: 5. The V gene's germline CDR1 is ENHRY and CDR2 SYGVKD. The CDR3 loop reads CAISESEWTGSTDTQYF. DNA of the CDR3: TGTGCCATCAGTGAGTCGGAGTGGACAGGGAGCACAGATACGCAGTATTTT.

The V and J genes are TRBV7-3 and TRBJ2-3; TRBD2 matches at 10 bases. Germline loops: CDR1 SGHTA, CDR2 FQGTGA. The V segment lost 4 bases and the J segment 4 bases; nucleotides outside the gene matches: 5. This CDR3 spans 15 amino acids. In DNA form, the CDR3 reads TGTGCCAGCAGCTACCTAGCGGGAGCGTCAGATACGCAGTATTTT. Its translation is CASSYLAGASDTQYF.

V and J are TRBV5-6 and TRBJ2-3, with 8 bases that match TRBD1. The CDR3 runs 19 residues. J was trimmed by 2 bases and V by 6 bases; bases with no gene match: 20. Germline CDR1 is SGHDT and CDR2 is YYEEEE. DNA of the CDR3: TGTGCCAGCACCTCAGGTTGGCAGGGGGCGTATTCCCCCACAGATACGCAGTATTTT. Encoded protein: CASTSGWQGAYSPTDTQYF.

This chain links TRBV11-2 with TRBJ2-3; weak D call: TRBD1 (8 bases). The V gene's germline CDR1 is SGHAT and CDR2 FQNNGV. V was shortened by 3 bases and J by 2 bases, with 15 bases between the two germline ends. The CDR3 loop spans 16 amino acids. Written as DNA, the CDR3 is TGTGCCAGCAGCTTCGGGGGGACAGGCTTCACAGATACGCAGTATTTT. It is translated as CASSFGGTGFTDTQYF.

The chain combines TRBV27 with TRBJ2-5, with 7 positions matching TRBD2. The better agreement between TRBJ2-7 and the DNA end casts doubt on the J call. From germline, CDR1 is MNHEY and CDR2 SMNVEV (reference sequence). The CDR3 spans 16 residues. The CDR3 DNA follows: TGTGCCAGCAGTTTAACCGGGACTAACATTTGGTACGAGCAGTACTTC. Protein: CASSLTGTNIWYEQYF.

J is TRBJ2-5 and V is TRBV7-8; a weak D match, TRBD1 (5 bases). Germline loops: CDR1 SGHVS, CDR2 FQNEAQ. This CDR3 has 14 residues. V was pared by 3 bases and J by 6 bases, with 14 bases between. As DNA, the CDR3 is TGTGCCAGCAGCTTGATCCAGGGTTTGCAGACCCAGTACTTC. Translation gives CASSLIQGLQTQYF.

V usage is TRBV27 and J usage is TRBJ2-7; 9 bases are a match to TRBD2. The germline V gene has CDR1 MNHEY and CDR2 SMNVEV (reference sequence). V was pared by 5 bases and J by 0 bases, with 8 bases of the junction left unmatched. This CDR3 has 16 amino acids. The CDR3 DNA sequence: TGTGCCAGCAGTGGAGTGACTAGCGGACGCTCCTACGAGCAGTACTTC. This sequence encodes CASSGVTSGRSYEQYF.

The chain links TRBV7-3 to TRBJ2-3, with D possibly being TRBD2 (6 bases). Germline V lookup: CDR1 SGHTA, CDR2 FQGTGA. This CDR3 has 17 amino acids. The V gene lost 2 bases and the J gene lost 11 bases, with 26 bases spanning the gap. CDR3: CASSLGLGLPGRGGQYF. In nucleotides, the CDR3 is TGTGCCAGCAGCTTAGGTTTAGGGTTGCCCGGAAGGGGAGGGCAGTATTTT.

The rearrangement links TRBV11-2 to TRBJ2-5; a weak D match, TRBD2 (6 bases). This CDR3 is built from 15 residues. Germline V lookup: CDR1 SGHAT, CDR2 FQNNGV. V lost 7 bases to trimming and J lost 1 base, with 16 bases between them. In DNA form, the CDR3 reads TGTGCCAGCAACCAATGGGAGGCAGCCCAAGAGACCCAGTACTTC. Encoded protein: CASNQWEAAQETQYF.

The V gene is TRBV11-2, the J gene TRBJ2-7, with 7 positions matching TRBD1. This CDR3 has 14 amino acids. In germline, CDR1 is SGHAT, CDR2 FQNNGV. With V trimmed by 4 bases and J by 0 bases, 3 bases remained unmatched. CDR3 sequence: CASSSRTGSYEQYF. CDR3 in DNA: TGTGCCAGCAGCTCAAGGACAGGCTCCTACGAGCAGTACTTC.